The T cell receptor beta chain under discussion was sequenced for a study of CD8+ T cells in alopecia areata. Notes on the study in general: Sharing of TCR sequences between patients (possibly for HLA-related reasons) was less clear than in mice.

Following extraction, RNA underwent reverse transcription to cDNA, which served as the sequencing template. The assay was immunoSEQ multiplex PCR, and TCRdb's table has in-frame clones only and misses some. The top ten clones hold over 0.75% of a sample with 140,000 or so clones, approximately 50% of them seen once. This clone was picked up one time. Its specificity is not known. The ends were cut back, 7 bases at V and 3 bases at J, with 12 bases in the middle. Germline CDR1 reads SGHVS; CDR2 reads FQNEAQ. The CDR3 is 14 residues long. The sequencing used CD4+ T cells sorted from blood, collected at week 0. The rearrangement uses TRBV7-8 and TRBJ2-2; no clear D gene. The TCR comes from a human donor with alopecia areata. In DNA form, the CDR3 reads TGTGCCAGCACCCGCCCACTCGACACCGGGGAGCTGTTTTTT. Encoded protein: CASTRPLDTGELFF.